This T cell receptor (beta chain) was observed in a study of blood T cell repertoires in COVID-19. Profiling relied on immunoSEQ multiplex PCR, and the TCRdb table lists in-frame clones only, not all of them. Among roughly 100,000 clones listed, about 90% were seen once. The CDR3 has 17 residues. V lost 3 bases, J lost 4 bases, and 13 bases stayed unmatched. Germline-derived CDR1 and CDR2 are SGDLS and YYNGEE. The V and J genes are TRBV9 and TRBJ1-2, with TRBD1 matching 9 bases. The sample consisted of peripheral blood. The receptor was isolated from a woman between 45 and 60 years old in a cohort sampled during active COVID-19. This chain's CDR3 is CASSATSGQGVTYGYTF. The DNA of the CDR3 is TGTGCCAGCAGCGCTACATCGGGACAGGGCGTGACCTATGGCTACACCTTC. Combining the CDR3 with reference TRBV9 and TRBJ1-2 gives the whole variable domain DSGVTQTPKHLITATGQRVTLRCSPRSGDLSVYWYQQSLDQGLQFLIQYYNGEERAKGNILERFSAQQFPDLHSELNLSSLELGDSALYFCASSATSGQGVTYGYTFGSGTRLTVV.